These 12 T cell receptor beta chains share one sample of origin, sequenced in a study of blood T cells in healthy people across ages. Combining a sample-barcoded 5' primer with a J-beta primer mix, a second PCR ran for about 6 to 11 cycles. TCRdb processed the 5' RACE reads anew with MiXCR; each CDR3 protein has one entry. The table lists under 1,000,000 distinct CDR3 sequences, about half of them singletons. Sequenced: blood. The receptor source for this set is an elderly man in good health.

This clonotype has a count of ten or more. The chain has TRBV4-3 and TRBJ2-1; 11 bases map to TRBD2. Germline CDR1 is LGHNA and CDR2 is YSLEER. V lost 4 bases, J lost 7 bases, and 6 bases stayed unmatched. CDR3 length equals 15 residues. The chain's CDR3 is CASSLSGRVGNEQFF. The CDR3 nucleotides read TGCGCCAGCAGCCTTAGCGGGAGGGTCGGGAATGAGCAGTTCTTC.

The CDR3 here is CASTSDRGDNEQFF. DNA of the CDR3: TGTGCCAGCACCTCGGACAGGGGTGACAATGAGCAGTTCTTC. The rearrangement links TRBV6-5 to TRBJ2-1; 9 bases agree with TRBD1. The CDR3 has 14 amino acids. Trimming removed 7 bases from V and 5 bases from J; junction bases left unmatched: 6. The germline gives CDR1 MNHEY, CDR2 SVGAGI.

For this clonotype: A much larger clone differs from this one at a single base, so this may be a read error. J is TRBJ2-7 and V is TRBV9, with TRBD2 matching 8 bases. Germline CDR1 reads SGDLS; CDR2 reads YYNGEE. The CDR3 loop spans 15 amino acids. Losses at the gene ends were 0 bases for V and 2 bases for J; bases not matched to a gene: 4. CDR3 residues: CASSVAGGPPYEQYF. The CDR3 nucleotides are TGTGCCAGCAGCGTAGCGGGGGGGCCGCCCTACGAGCAGTACTTC.

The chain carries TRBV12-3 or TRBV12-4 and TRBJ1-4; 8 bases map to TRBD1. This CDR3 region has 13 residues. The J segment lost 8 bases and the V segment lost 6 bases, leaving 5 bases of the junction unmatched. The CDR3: CASSRGLKEKLFF. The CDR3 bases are TGTGCCAGCAGCAGGGGGCTCAAAGAAAAACTGTTTTTT.

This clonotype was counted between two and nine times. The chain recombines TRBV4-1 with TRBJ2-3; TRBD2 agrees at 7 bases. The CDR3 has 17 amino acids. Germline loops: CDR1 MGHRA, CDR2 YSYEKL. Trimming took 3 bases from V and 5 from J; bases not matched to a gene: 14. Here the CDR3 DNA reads TGCGCCAGCAGCCAGCATCCTAGCGGAGGTAACGGAGATACGCAGTATTTT. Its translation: CASSQHPSGGNGDTQYF.

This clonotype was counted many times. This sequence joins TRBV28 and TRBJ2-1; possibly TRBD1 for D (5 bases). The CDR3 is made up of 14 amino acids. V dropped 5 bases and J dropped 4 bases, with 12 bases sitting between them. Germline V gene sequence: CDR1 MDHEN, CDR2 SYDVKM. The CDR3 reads CASSPPDSYNEQFF. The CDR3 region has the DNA TGTGCCAGCAGTCCTCCTGACAGTTACAATGAGCAGTTCTTC. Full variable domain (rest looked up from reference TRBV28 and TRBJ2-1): DVKVTQSSRYLVKRTGEKVFLECVQDMDHENMFWYRQDPGLGLRLIYFSYDVKMKEKGDIPEGYSVSREKKERFSLILESASTNQTSMYLCASSPPDSYNEQFFGPGTRLTVL.

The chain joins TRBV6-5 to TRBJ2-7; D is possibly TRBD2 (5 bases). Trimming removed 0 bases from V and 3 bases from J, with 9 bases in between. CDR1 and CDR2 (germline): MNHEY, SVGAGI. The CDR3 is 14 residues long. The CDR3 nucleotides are TGTGCCAGCAGTTACTCCCCGGGAAGCTACGAGCAGTACTTC. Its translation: CASSYSPGSYEQYF.

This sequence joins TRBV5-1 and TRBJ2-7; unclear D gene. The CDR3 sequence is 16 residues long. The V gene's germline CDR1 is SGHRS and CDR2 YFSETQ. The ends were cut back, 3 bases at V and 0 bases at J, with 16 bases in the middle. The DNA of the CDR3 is TGCGCCAGCAGCTCTAAGATCGGGCTCGGCTCCTACGAGCAGTACTTC. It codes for CASSSKIGLGSYEQYF.

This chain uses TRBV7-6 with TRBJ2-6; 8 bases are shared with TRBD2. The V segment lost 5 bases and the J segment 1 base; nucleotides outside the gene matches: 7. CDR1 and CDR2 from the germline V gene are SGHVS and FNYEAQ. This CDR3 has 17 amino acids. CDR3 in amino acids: CASSPTPGGSGANVLTF. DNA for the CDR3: TGTGCCAGCAGCCCTACCCCGGGAGGGTCTGGGGCCAACGTCCTGACTTTC. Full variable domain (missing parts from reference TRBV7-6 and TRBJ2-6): GAGVSQSPRYKVTKRGQDVALRCDPISGHVSLYWYRQALGQGPEFLTYFNYEAQQDKSGLPNDRFSAERPEGSISTLTIQRTEQRDSAMYRCASSPTPGGSGANVLTFGAGSRLTVL.

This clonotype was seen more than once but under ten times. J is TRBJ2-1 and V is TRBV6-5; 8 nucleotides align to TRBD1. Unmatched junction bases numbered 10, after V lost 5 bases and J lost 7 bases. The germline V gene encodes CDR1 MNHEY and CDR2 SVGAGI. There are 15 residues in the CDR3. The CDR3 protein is CASSLTGQGPNEQFF. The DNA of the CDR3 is TGTGCCAGCAGTCTAACAGGACAGGGTCCAAATGAGCAGTTCTTC.

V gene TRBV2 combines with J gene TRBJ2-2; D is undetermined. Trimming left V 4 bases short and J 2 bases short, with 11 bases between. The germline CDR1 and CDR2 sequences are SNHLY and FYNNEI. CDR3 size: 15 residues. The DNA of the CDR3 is TGTGCCAGCAGTGTTACGCGGCCCAACACCGGGGAGCTGTTTTTT. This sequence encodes CASSVTRPNTGELFF.

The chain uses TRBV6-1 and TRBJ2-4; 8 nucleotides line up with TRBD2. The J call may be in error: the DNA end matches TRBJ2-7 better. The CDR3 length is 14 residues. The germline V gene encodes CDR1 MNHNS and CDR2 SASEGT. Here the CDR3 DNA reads TGTGCCAGCAGTATCGGGACTAGTGATTACGAGCAGTACTTC. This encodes CASSIGTSDYEQYF.